This T cell receptor beta chain was retrieved from a study of beta chain features in type 1 diabetes (dated by TCRdb to 2016 to 2019). With regard to the full study: Mean age, gender distribution, total cell number and subset yield did not differ between patients and healthy donors. A total of 90 million to 140 million sorted cells were examined across all samples, and RNA yield correlated strongly with the number of cells per subset. The study compared the TCRB repertoires of sorted circulating CD4+ T cell subsets in recently diagnosed type 1 diabetes patients with those in matched healthy donors. Regulatory and stem cell-like memory subsets were obtained from only 8 patients and about eight healthy donors, while naive and central memory subsets were obtained from all 28 donors.

Trimming removed 2 bases from V and 5 bases from J, leaving 12 bases between the germline ends. Taken from the germline V gene (reference sequence), the CDR1 and CDR2 loops are SEHNR and FQNEAQ. Inclusive of the bounding cysteine and phenylalanine, the CDR3 is 15 residues long. The read is trimmed to its CDR3 DNA, 45 bases read in frame from base 1. A remark on this clone: The specificity of this receptor is unknown. The input lacks base qualities; no much larger clone sits a single base away.

Each donor gave one peripheral blood draw, averaging approximately 0.12 L, which was collected into heparinised tubes. A BD FACSAria II and a panel including CD45RO, CCR7, CD25, CD127, CD95 and CD27 were used to sort naive, central memory, regulatory and stem cell-like memory CD4+ T cells. Every sorted population had a purity above 95%. PBMCs were separated immediately by Lymphoprep density gradient centrifugation and were stained directly, without being cultured. So that batch effects would be minimized, each experiment stained and sorted samples in pairs, pairing one healthy donor with one patient. All of the isolated RNA was reverse transcribed with the High Capacity cDNA Reverse Transcription Kit, so expressed TCRB transcripts were sequenced. Naive, central memory and regulatory T cell samples underwent deep immunoSEQ sequencing, averaging around 3.9 million total reads per sample. Sorted cells were lysed in RLT buffer and RNA was extracted with DNase-treated RNeasy Micro or Mini kits, depending on cell number. Each cell subset was processed on its own to prevent cross-contamination, while patient and healthy donor samples were processed together. Using the immunoSEQ multiplex PCR, TCRB sequences were amplified from cDNA into 87-bp fragments spanning the CDR3 region. Sequencing of the amplicons was performed on the Illumina HiSeq platform. The paper's data handling went like this. Synthetic template baselines were used to correct PCR bias computationally, reads within Hamming distance 2 were collapsed together, and singletons that could not be merged were discarded. By aligning reads against IMGT, V, D and J genes, CDR3 length, and insertions or deletions at six rearrangement sites were assigned. Within each subset, clonotype counts were normalized to the number of sorted cells before true diversity and Gini coefficients were calculated with the tcR R package. Repertoire sharing was quantified using the overlap coefficient calculated on TCRB nucleotide sequences. Held by TCRdb, this immuneACCESS table contains in-frame sequences only and omits some clones. Under half of the omission traces to an unresolved V gene where checked; the cause of the rest is unknown. That table supplies the V and J calls and clone size; D and trimming were determined from the DNA. This sample comprises 300,000 or so clones, approximately 8.2% of them detected only once. The ten largest clones represent less than 0.45% of the sample.

Study-wide findings and limitations: Naive, central memory and regulatory TCRB repertoires appeared to be more similar among patients than among healthy donors. HLA sub-analyses involved small numbers of individuals, so any influence of HLA type on TCRB rearrangement remained unresolved. PCR might favor shorter templates, but patient and control samples were amplified and corrected together, so any skew would affect both groups equally. Sequencing cDNA rather than genomic DNA could over-represent highly expressing activated cells, although activation and CD3 levels did not differ between groups. Fewer insertions and more nucleotide deletions at VDJ recombination sites were observed in patients with type 1 diabetes, implying thymic rearrangement abnormalities. Type 1 diabetes patients showed a moderate but significant shortening of TCRB CDR3 length in all four CD4+ subsets.

The chain is assembled from TRBV7-9 and TRBJ2-2; TRBD2 is a possible D gene, resting on 5 matching bases. What was sequenced was central memory CD4+ T cells from blood. The origin of this receptor is a woman aged 18-29 years in good health. In nucleotides, the sequence is TGTGCCAGCAGCTTAATAGCGTTCGTTACCGGGGAGCTGTTTTTT. This codes for CASSLIAFVTGELFF.